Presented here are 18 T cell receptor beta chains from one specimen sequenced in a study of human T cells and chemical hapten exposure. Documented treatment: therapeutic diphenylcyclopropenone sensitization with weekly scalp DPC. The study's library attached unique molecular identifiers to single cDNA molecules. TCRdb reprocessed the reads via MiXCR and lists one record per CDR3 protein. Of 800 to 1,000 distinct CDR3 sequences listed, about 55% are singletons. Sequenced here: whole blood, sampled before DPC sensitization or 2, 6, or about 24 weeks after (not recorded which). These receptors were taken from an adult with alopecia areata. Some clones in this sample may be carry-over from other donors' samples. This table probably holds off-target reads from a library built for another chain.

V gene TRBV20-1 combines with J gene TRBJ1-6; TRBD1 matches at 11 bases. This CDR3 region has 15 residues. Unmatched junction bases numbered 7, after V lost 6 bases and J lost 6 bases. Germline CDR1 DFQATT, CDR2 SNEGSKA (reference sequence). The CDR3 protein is CSAWTGGAFNSPLHF. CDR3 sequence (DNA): TGCAGTGCGTGGACAGGGGGCGCGTTTAATTCACCCCTCCACTTT.

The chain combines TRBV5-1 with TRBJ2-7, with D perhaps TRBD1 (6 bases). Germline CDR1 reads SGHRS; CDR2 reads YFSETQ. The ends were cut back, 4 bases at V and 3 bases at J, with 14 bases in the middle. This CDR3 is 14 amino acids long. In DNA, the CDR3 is TGCGCCAGCAGCCCCCGGCAGGGGTACTACGAGCAGTACTTC. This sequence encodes CASSPRQGYYEQYF.

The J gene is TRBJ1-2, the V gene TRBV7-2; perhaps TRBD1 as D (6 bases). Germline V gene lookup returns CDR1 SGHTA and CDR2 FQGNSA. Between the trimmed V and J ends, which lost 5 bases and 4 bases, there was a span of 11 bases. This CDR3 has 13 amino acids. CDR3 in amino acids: CASSTQQGYGYTF. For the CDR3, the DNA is TGTGCCAGCAGCACACAACAGGGCTATGGCTACACCTTC.

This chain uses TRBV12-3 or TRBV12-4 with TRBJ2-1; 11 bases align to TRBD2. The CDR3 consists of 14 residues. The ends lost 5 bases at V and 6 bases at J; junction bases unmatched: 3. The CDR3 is CASSPTSGVNEQFF. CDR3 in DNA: TGTGCCAGCAGTCCGACTAGCGGGGTCAATGAGCAGTTCTTC.

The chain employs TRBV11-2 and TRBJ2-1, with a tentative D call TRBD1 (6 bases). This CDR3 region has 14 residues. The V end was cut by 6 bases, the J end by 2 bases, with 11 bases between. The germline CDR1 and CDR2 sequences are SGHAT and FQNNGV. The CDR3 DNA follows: TGTGCCAGCAGTATAGGGGGAACCTACAATGAGCAGTTCTTC. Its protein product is CASSIGGTYNEQFF.

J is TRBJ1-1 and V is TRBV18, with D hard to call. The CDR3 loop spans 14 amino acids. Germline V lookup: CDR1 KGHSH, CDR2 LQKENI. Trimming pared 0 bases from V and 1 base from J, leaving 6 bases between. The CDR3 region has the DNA TGTGCCAGCTCACCACCGGGCAAGAACACTGAAGCTTTCTTT. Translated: CASSPPGKNTEAFF.

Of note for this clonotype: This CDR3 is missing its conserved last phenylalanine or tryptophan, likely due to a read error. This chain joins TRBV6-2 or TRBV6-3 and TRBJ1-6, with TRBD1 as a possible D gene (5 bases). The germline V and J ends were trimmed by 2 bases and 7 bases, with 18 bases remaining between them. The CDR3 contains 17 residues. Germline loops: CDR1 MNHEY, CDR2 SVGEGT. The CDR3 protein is CASSYAPRATENSPLHL. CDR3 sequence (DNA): TGTGCCAGCAGTTACGCACCCCGCGCGACAGAGAATTCACCCCTCCACCTT.

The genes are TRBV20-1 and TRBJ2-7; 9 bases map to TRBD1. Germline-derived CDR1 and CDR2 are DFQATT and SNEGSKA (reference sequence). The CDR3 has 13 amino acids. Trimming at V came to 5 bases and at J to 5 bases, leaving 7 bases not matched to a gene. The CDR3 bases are TGCAGTGCTCTAAGGACAGGGGAACACGAGCAGTACTTC. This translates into CSALRTGEHEQYF.

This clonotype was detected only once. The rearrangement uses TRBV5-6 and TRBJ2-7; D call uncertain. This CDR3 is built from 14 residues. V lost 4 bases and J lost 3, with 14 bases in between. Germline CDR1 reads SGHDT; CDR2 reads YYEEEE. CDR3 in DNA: TGTGCCAGCAGCCCCATCGGGTTAGACTACGAGCAGTACTTC. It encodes CASSPIGLDYEQYF.

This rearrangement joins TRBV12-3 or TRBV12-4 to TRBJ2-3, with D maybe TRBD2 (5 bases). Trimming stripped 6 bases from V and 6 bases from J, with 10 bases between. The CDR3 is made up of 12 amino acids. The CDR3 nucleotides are TGTGCCAGCAGCCCCCCGGGGGATACGCAGTATTTT. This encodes CASSPPGDTQYF.

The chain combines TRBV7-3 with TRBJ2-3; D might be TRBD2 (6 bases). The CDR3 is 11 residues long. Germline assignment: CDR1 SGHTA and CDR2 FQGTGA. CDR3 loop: CGASGTDTQYF. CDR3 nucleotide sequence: TGTGGGGCTAGCGGCACAGATACGCAGTATTTT.

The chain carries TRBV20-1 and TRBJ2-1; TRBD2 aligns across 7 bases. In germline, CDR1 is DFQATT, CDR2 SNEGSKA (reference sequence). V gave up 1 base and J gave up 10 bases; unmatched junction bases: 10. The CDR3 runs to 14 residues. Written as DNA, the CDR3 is TGCAGTGCTAGAGGGGGGAGGGCCTCTAAGGAGCAGTTCTTC. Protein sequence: CSARGGRASKEQFF.

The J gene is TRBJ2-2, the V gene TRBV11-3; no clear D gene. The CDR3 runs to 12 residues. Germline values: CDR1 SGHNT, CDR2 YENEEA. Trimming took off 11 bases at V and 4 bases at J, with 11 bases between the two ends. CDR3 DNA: TGTGCCTTTCGACTGGGCACCGGGGAGCTGTTTTTT. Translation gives CAFRLGTGELFF.

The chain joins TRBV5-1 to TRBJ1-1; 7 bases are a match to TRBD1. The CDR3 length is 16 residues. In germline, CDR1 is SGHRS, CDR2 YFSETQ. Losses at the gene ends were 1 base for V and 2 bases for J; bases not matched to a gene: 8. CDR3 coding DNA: TGCGCCAGCAGCTTGATAGGGGGCCGTTCAAACACTGAAGCTTTCTTT. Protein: CASSLIGGRSNTEAFF.

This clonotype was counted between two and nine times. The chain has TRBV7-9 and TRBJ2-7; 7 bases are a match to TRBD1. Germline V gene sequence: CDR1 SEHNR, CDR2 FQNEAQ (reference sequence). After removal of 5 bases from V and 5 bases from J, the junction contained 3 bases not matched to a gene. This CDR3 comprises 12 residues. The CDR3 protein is CASSPTGDEQYF. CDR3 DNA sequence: TGTGCCAGCAGCCCCACAGGGGACGAGCAGTACTTC. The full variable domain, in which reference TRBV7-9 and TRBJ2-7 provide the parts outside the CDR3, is DTGVSQNPRHKITKRGQNVTFRCDPISEHNRLYWYRQTLGQGPEFLTYFQNEAQLEKSRLLSDRFSAERPKGSFSTLEIQRTEQGDSAMYLCASSPTGDEQYFGPGTRLTVT.

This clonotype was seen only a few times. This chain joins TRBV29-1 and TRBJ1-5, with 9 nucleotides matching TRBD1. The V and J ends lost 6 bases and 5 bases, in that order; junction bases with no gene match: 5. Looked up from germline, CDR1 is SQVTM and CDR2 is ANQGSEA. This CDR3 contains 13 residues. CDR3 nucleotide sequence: TGCAGCGTCAGGGACAGGGAGTATCAGCCCCAGCATTTT. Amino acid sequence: CSVRDREYQPQHF.

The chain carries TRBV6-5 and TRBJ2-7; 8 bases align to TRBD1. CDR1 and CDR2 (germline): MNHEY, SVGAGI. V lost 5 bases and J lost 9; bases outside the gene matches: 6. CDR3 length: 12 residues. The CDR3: CASSVTGEVQYF. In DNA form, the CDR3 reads TGTGCCAGCAGTGTGACAGGGGAGGTGCAGTACTTC.

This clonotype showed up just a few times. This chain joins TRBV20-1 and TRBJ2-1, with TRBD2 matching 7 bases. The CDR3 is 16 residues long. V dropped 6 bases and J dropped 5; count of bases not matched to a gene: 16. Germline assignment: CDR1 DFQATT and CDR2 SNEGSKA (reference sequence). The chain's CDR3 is CSAGRGAGAFNNEQFF. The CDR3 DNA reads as TGCAGTGCGGGGAGGGGCGCGGGAGCGTTCAACAATGAGCAGTTCTTC.